The source of this T cell receptor beta chain is a study of memory CD4+ T cells and cytomegalovirus serostatus. Study context: Healthy Belgian adult donors included roughly nine CMV-positive and around 25 CMV-negative people.

Here immunoSEQ multiplex PCR was the method, and the copy in TCRdb shows in-frame clones only, minus some. The sample lists some 44,000 clones, just under 80% occurring once. This clone has only one observation. The sort gate was single viable CD3+CD4+CD8-CD45RO+ cells for memory CD4+ T cells. The V gene's germline CDR1 is SGHDT and CDR2 YYEEEE. This CDR3 has 19 amino acids. V gave up 4 bases and J gave up 3 bases; unmatched junction bases: 17. The receptor was isolated from an adult in good health and CMV-seronegative. Source material: memory CD4+ T cells from blood. The chain links TRBV5-6 to TRBJ1-1; 11 positions agree with TRBD1. The chain's CDR3 is CASSQRRTGGVNTDTEAFF. The CDR3 nucleotides are TGTGCCAGCAGCCAAAGAAGGACAGGGGGCGTGAACACAGACACTGAAGCTTTCTTT. The full variable domain, completed using reference TRBV5-6 and TRBJ1-1, is DAGVTQSPTHLIKTRGQQVTLRCSPKSGHDTVSWYQQALGQGPQFIFQYYEEEERQRGNFPDRFSGHQFPNYSSELNVNALLLGDSALYLCASSQRRTGGVNTDTEAFFGQGTRLTVV.